The TCR beta chain described here comes from a study of blood T cell repertoires in COVID-19. Across the whole study: T cells, B-cell-depleted T cells, or PBMCs provided the cDNA or gDNA that served as material.

Original data processing: Cell counts per sample came from amplifying reference gene primers. Profiling relied on immunoSEQ multiplex PCR, and the TCRdb table lists in-frame clones only, not all of them. That table furnishes V, J and clone size, whereas the DNA furnished D and trimming. This repertoire shows about 32,000 clones, roughly 87% found once; its top ten account for around 1%. Germline V CDR1 and CDR2: MNHNS, SASEGT. With 7 bases clipped from V and 4 bases from J, the junction kept 8 bases outside the gene matches. CDR3 length equals 14 residues. The source is a man aged 65 to 79 with active or convalescent COVID-19. Sequences were obtained from peripheral blood. This chain connects TRBV6-1 to TRBJ1-2, with 8 bases fitting TRBD1. CDR3 bases: TGTGCCAGCACCCTCGCAGGGGGCGCCTATGGCTACACCTTC. Translated: CASTLAGGAYGYTF.